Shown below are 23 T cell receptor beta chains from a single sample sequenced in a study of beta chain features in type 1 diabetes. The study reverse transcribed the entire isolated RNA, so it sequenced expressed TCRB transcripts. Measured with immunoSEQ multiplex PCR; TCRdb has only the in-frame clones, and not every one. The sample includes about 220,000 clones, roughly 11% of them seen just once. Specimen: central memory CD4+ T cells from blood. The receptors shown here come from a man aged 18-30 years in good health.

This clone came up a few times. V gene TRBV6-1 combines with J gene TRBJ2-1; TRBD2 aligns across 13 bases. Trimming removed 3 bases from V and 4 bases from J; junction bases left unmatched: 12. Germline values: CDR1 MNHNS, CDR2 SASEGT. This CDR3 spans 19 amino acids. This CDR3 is CASSDVGWGTSGAYNEQFF. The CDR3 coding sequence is TGTGCCAGCAGTGATGTAGGCTGGGGGACTAGCGGGGCATACAATGAGCAGTTCTTC.

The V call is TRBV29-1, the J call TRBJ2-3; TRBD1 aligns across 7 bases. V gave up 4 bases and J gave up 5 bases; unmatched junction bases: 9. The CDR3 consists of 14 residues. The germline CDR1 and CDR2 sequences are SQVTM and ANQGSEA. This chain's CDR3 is CSVAQGMEGDTQYF. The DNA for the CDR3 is TGCAGCGTTGCACAGGGGATGGAAGGAGATACGCAGTATTTT.

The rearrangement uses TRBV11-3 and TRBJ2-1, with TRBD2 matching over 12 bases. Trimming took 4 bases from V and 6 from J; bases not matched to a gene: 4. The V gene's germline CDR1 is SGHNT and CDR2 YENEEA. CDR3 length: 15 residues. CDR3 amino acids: CASSWGLAGSNEQFF. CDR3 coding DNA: TGTGCCAGCAGCTGGGGACTAGCGGGTTCCAATGAGCAGTTCTTC. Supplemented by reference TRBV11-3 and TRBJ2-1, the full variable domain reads EAGVVQSPRYKIIEKKQPVAFWCNPISGHNTLYWYLQNLGQGPELLIRYENEEAVDDSQLPKDRFSAERLKGVDSTLKIQPAELGDSAVYLCASSWGLAGSNEQFFGPGTRLTVL.

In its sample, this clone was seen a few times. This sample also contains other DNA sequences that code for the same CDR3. DNA for the CDR3: TGTGCCAGCCGCTCCGGGGAGACCCAGTACTTC. The encoded protein is CASRSGETQYF. V and J are TRBV7-2 and TRBJ2-5; D call uncertain. Germline CDR1 is SGHTA and CDR2 is FQGNSA. Trimming cost V 8 bases and J 5 bases, with 9 bases left between them. CDR3 length equals 11 residues.

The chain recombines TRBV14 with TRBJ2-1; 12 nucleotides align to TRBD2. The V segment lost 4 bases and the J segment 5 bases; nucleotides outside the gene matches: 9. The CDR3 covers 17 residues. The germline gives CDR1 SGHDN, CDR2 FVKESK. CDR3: CASSPTSGRMWNNEQFF. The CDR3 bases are TGTGCCAGCAGCCCGACTAGCGGGAGAATGTGGAACAATGAGCAGTTCTTC.

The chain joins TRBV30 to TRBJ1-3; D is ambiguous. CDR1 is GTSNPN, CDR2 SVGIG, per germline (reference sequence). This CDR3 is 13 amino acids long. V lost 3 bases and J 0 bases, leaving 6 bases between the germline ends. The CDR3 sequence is CAWRVHSGNTIYF. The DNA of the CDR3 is TGTGCCTGGAGGGTGCACTCTGGAAACACCATATATTTT.

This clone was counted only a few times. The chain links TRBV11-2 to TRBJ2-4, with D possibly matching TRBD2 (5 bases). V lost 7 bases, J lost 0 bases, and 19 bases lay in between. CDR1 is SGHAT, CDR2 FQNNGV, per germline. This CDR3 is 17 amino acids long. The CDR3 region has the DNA TGTGCCAGCACCCCCCGTCTTGGCGGGCTAGCCAAAAACATTCAGTACTTC. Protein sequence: CASTPRLGGLAKNIQYF.

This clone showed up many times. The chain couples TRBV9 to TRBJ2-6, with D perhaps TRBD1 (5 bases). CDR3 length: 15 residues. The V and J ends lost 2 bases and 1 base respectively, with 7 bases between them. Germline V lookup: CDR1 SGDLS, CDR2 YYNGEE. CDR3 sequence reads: CASSVQGSGANVLTF. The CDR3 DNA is TGTGCCAGCAGCGTGCAGGGTTCTGGGGCCAACGTCCTGACTTTC.

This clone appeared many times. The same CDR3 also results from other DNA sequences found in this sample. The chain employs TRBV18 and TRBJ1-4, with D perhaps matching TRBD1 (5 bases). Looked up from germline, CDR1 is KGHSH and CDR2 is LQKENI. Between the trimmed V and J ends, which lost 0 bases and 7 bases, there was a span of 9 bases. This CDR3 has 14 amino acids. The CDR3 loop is CASSPPGDSEKLFF. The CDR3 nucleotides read TGTGCCAGCTCACCACCGGGGGACTCTGAAAAACTGTTTTTT.

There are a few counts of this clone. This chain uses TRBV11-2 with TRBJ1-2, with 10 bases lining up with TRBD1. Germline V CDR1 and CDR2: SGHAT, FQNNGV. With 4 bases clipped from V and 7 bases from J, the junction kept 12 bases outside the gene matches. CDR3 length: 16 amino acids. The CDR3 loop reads CASSSPLGQGGVGYTF. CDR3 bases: TGTGCCAGCAGCTCCCCCCTCGGACAGGGGGGAGTTGGCTACACCTTC.

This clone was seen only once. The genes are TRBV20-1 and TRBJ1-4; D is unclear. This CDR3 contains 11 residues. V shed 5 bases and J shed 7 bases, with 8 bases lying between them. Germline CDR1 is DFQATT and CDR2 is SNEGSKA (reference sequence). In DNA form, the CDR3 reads TGCAGTGCTCCCTGGGGTGAAAAACTGTTTTTT. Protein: CSAPWGEKLFF.

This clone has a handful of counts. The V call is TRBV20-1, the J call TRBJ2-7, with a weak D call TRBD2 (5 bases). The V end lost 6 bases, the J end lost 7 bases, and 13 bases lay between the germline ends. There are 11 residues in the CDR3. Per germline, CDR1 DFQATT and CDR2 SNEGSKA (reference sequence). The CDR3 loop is CSAELVEEQYF. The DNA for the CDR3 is TGCAGTGCAGAACTAGTCGAAGAGCAGTACTTC.

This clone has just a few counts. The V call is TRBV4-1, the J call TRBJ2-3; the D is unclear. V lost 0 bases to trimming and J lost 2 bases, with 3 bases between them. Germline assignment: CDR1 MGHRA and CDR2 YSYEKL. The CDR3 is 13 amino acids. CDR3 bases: TGCGCCAGCAGCCAAGATCACACAGATACGCAGTATTTT. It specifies CASSQDHTDTQYF.

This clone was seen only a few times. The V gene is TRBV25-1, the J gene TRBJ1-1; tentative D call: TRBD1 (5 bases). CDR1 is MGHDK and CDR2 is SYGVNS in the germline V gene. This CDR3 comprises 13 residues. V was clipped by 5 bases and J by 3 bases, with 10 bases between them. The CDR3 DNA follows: TGTGCCAGCAGTAAACAGGTAGACACTGAAGCTTTCTTT. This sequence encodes CASSKQVDTEAFF.

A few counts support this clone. The CDR3 region has the DNA TGTGCCAGCAGGCCGGCGACTGAGGGAGGGGAGACCCAGTACTTC. Its protein is CASRPATEGGETQYF. The chain joins TRBV2 to TRBJ2-5, with TRBD2 matching 7 bases. J was trimmed by 5 bases and V by 6 bases; bases with no gene match: 12. Per germline, CDR1 SNHLY and CDR2 FYNNEI. This CDR3 contains 15 residues.

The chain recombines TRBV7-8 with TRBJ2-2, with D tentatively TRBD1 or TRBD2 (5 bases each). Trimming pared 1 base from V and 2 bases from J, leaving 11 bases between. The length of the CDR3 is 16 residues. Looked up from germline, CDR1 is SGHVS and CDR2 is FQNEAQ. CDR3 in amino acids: CASSLVGAGNTGELFF. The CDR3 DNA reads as TGTGCCAGCAGCTTAGTAGGGGCGGGTAACACCGGGGAGCTGTTTTTT.

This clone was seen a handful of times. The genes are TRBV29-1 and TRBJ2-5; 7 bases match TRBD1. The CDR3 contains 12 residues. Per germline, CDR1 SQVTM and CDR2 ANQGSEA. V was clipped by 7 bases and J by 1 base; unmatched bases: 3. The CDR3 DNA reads TGCAGCGCGGGACAGCTCCAAGAGACCCAGTACTTC. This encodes CSAGQLQETQYF.

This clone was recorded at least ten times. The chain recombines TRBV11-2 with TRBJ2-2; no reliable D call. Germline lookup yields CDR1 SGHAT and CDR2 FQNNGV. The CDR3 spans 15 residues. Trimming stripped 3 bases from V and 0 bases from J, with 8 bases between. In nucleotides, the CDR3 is TGTGCCAGCAGCTTCGGACGGTCGAACACCGGGGAGCTGTTTTTT. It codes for CASSFGRSNTGELFF.

The CDR3 is CASSLRGGPPYEQYF. Written as DNA, the CDR3 is TGTGCCAGCAGCTTACGCGGCGGCCCCCCCTACGAGCAGTACTTC. V usage is TRBV7-2 and J usage is TRBJ2-7; D unresolved. The V gene lost 2 bases and the J gene lost 2 bases, with 13 bases spanning the gap. CDR3 length: 15 residues. Germline V gene data show CDR1 as SGHTA and CDR2 as FQGNSA. Using reference TRBV7-2 and TRBJ2-7 for the parts outside the CDR3, the full variable domain is GAGVSQSPSNKVTEKGKDVELRCDPISGHTALYWYRQSLGQGLEFLIYFQGNSAPDKSGLPSDRFSAERTGGSVSTLTIQRTQQEDSAVYLCASSLRGGPPYEQYFGPGTRLTVT.

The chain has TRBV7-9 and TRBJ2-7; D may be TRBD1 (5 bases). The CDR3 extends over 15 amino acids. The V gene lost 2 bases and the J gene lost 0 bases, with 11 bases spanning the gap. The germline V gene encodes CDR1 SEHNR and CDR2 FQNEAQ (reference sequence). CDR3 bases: TGTGCCAGCAGCTTAAGACAGCTGAACTCCTACGAGCAGTACTTC. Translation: CASSLRQLNSYEQYF.

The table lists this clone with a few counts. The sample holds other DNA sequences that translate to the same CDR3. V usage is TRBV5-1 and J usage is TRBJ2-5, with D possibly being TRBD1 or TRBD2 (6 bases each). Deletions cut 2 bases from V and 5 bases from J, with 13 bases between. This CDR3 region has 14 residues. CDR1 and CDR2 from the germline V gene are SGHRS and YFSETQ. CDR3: CASSFSGGGETQYF. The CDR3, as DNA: TGCGCCAGCAGCTTCAGCGGAGGGGGGGAGACCCAGTACTTC.

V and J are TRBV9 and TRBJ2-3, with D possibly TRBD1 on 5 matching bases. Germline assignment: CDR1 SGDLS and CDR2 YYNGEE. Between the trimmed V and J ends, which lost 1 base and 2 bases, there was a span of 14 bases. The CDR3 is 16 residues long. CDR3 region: CASSVLGQGNTDTQYF. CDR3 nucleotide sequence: TGTGCCAGCAGCGTACTTGGGCAGGGTAACACAGATACGCAGTATTTT.

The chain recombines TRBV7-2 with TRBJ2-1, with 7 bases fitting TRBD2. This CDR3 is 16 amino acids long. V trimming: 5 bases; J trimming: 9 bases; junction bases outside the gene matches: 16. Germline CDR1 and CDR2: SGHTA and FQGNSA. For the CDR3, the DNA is TGTGCCAGCAGCCCCTCCCGAGGAGGGAGGGCTGGTGAGCAGTTCTTC. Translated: CASSPSRGGRAGEQFF.